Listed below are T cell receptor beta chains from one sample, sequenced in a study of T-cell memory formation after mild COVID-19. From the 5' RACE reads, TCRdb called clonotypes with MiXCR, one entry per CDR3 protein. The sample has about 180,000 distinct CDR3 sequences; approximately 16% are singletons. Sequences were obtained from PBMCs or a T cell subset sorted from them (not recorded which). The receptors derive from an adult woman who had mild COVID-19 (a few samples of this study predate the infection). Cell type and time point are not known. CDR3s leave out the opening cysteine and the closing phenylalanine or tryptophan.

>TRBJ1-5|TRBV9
ASSVGPGVSQPQH
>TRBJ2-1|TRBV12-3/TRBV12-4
ASSRPGTGYPYNEQF
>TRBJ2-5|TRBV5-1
ASSLLGRVGETQY
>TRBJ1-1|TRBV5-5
ASSLGTADPRTEAF
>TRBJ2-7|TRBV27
ASGKYEQY
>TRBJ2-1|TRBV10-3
AISERREGLEQF
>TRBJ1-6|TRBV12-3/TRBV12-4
ASSDRQGTEPLH
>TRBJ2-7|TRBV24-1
ATSDLESGTALGEQY
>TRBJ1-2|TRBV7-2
ASSLQGATVGYT
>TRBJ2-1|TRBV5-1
ASSFDRGGNEQF
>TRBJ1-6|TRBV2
ASSAEINSPLH
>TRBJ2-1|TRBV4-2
ASSQDTRGGLRQF
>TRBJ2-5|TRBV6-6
AIRDNIQETQY
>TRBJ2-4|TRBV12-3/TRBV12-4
ASSALLGGIQY
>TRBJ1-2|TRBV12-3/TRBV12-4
ASSFQGYGYT